This TCR beta chain was profiled in a study of technical replicates of blood from several donors. V was trimmed by 11 bases and J by 12 bases, leaving 17 bases between them. There are 11 residues in the CDR3. The germline V gene encodes CDR1 SGHAT and CDR2 FQNNGV. Here immunoSEQ multiplex PCR was the method, and the copy in TCRdb shows in-frame clones only, minus some. The sample lists about 54,000 clones, around 95% occurring once. The sample consisted of T cells isolated from PBMCs. The receptor comes from a human donor in good health. This rearrangement joins TRBV11-2 to TRBJ2-1; D is perhaps TRBD1 (6 bases). CDR3 DNA sequence: TGTGCCCCACAGGGCCCCAACGGGCAGTTCTTC. Translated: CAPQGPNGQFF.